The 13 T cell receptor beta chains reported below all come from one sample, sequenced in a study of blood T cell repertoires in COVID-19. The protocol was immunoSEQ multiplex PCR, while the TCRdb copy is restricted to in-frame clones and leaves out a portion. The table records more than 400,000 clones, around 87% of them present only once. Material for sequencing was PBMCs or T cells enriched from blood (not recorded which). All receptors derive from a young woman who had recovered from COVID-19.

The chain recombines TRBV7-2 with TRBJ2-3; D might be TRBD2 (5 bases). Trimming removed 7 bases from V and 0 bases from J, with 23 bases in between. From germline, CDR1 is SGHTA and CDR2 FQGNSA. The CDR3 sequence is 18 residues long. The DNA of the CDR3 is TGTGCCAGCACCCCTCGCCGTCTAGGGAGCCCTAGCACAGATACGCAGTATTTT. Translation: CASTPRRLGSPSTDTQYF.

The J gene is TRBJ2-5, the V gene TRBV24-1; D might be TRBD2 (5 bases). The CDR3 spans 12 residues. Per germline, CDR1 KGHDR and CDR2 SFDVKD. Trimming left V 6 bases short and J 5 bases short, with 9 bases between. The CDR3 loop is CATSNPGETQYF. The CDR3 DNA reads TGTGCCACCAGTAACCCGGGGGAGACCCAGTACTTC.

The J gene is TRBJ1-1, the V gene TRBV7-2; D perhaps matches TRBD1 (5 bases). The CDR3 is made up of 14 amino acids. V was cut by 4 bases and J by 6 bases, with 15 bases left in between. In germline, CDR1 is SGHTA, CDR2 FQGNSA. CDR3 loop: CASSSTGGWAEAFF. The DNA for the CDR3 is TGTGCCAGCAGCTCCACGGGGGGGTGGGCTGAAGCTTTCTTT.

The V call is TRBV7-9, the J call TRBJ1-3; 7 bases fit TRBD1. Unmatched junction bases numbered 2, after V lost 5 bases and J lost 1 base. Germline V gene data show CDR1 as SEHNR and CDR2 as FQNEAQ (reference sequence). The CDR3 extends over 14 amino acids. The CDR3 DNA reads TGTGCCAGCAGCCTGACAGGGTCTGGAAACACCATATATTTT. Its protein product is CASSLTGSGNTIYF.

The genes are TRBV27 and TRBJ2-7, with TRBD2 as a possible D gene (6 bases). Trimming shortened V by 7 bases and J by 6 bases, and 16 bases separated the two germline ends. CDR1 MNHEY and CDR2 SMNVEV come from the germline V gene (reference sequence). The CDR3 consists of 13 residues. The CDR3 spells CASTSGGFGEQYF. The CDR3 DNA is TGTGCCAGCACTTCTGGGGGGTTCGGCGAGCAGTACTTC.

The chain is built from TRBV9 and TRBJ2-7, with a tentative D call TRBD1 (5 bases). V gave up 0 bases and J gave up 2 bases, with 9 bases separating them. Germline V gene data show CDR1 as SGDLS and CDR2 as YYNGEE. CDR3 size: 14 residues. The DNA for the CDR3 is TGTGCCAGCAGCGTAGGGGGCGTCACCTACGAGCAGTACTTC. Translated, it gives CASSVGGVTYEQYF.

The J gene is TRBJ1-2, the V gene TRBV6-1, with 7 positions matching TRBD1. Germline V gene sequence: CDR1 MNHNS, CDR2 SASEGT. J gave up 6 bases and V 2 bases, and 3 bases lay outside the gene matches. This CDR3 contains 13 residues. CDR3 sequence (DNA): TGTGCCAGCAGTGAAACAGGGGTAAATGGCTACACCTTC. Translated: CASSETGVNGYTF.

The J gene is TRBJ2-1, the V gene TRBV6-1; 11 positions agree with TRBD1. The CDR3 extends over 15 amino acids. Per the germline V gene, CDR1 is MNHNS and CDR2 is SASEGT. Trimming at V came to 5 bases and at J to 7 bases, leaving 7 bases not matched to a gene. This chain's CDR3 is CASSSGTGGWNEQFF. The CDR3 region has the DNA TGTGCCAGCAGTTCCGGGACAGGGGGTTGGAATGAGCAGTTCTTC.

The chain joins TRBV6-1 to TRBJ2-6, with 7 bases fitting TRBD1. With V trimmed by 3 bases and J by 5 bases, 7 bases remained unmatched. Per the germline V gene, CDR1 is MNHNS and CDR2 is SASEGT. The CDR3 spans 16 residues. CDR3: CASSDKRGRRANVLTF. Here the CDR3 DNA reads TGTGCCAGCAGTGACAAGAGGGGGCGGCGGGCCAACGTCCTGACTTTC.

The J gene is TRBJ2-1, the V gene TRBV11-2; TRBD2 matches 7 bases. CDR1 and CDR2 from the germline V gene are SGHAT and FQNNGV. The CDR3 contains 18 residues. V lost 5 bases, J lost 4 bases, and 17 bases stayed unmatched. The CDR3 protein is CASSTLAPRDYRYNEQFF. CDR3 bases: TGTGCCAGCAGCACCCTCGCTCCCCGGGACTACCGATACAATGAGCAGTTCTTC.

Of note for this clone: The sample contains more than one DNA sequence encoding this CDR3. DNA of the CDR3: TGCGCCAGCAGCCAAGATCGGGGCGGGGAGCTGTTTTTT. It encodes CASSQDRGGELFF. The chain links TRBV4-1 to TRBJ2-2, with D tentatively TRBD2 (5 bases). The CDR3 totals 13 residues. The germline V and J ends were trimmed by 0 bases and 7 bases, with 6 bases remaining between them. CDR1 is MGHRA and CDR2 is YSYEKL in the germline V gene.

In this sample, this clone turned up once. V is TRBV6-5 and J is TRBJ1-3; perhaps TRBD1 as D (6 bases). This CDR3 has 13 amino acids. CDR1 and CDR2 from the germline V gene are MNHEY and SVGAGI. The V end lost 5 bases, the J end lost 6 bases, and 11 bases lay between the germline ends. CDR3 amino acids: CASSPTGLNTIYF. The CDR3 DNA reads as TGTGCCAGCAGTCCCACAGGGTTAAACACCATATATTTT.

This chain uses TRBV6-5 with TRBJ1-3; possible D gene TRBD1, 6 bases. V dropped 6 bases and J dropped 0 bases, with 12 bases sitting between them. CDR1 is MNHEY and CDR2 is SVGAGI in the germline V gene. The CDR3 loop spans 15 amino acids. DNA for the CDR3: TGTGCCAGCAGCCCAGCAGGGGTCTCTGGAAACACCATATATTTT. Its translation is CASSPAGVSGNTIYF.